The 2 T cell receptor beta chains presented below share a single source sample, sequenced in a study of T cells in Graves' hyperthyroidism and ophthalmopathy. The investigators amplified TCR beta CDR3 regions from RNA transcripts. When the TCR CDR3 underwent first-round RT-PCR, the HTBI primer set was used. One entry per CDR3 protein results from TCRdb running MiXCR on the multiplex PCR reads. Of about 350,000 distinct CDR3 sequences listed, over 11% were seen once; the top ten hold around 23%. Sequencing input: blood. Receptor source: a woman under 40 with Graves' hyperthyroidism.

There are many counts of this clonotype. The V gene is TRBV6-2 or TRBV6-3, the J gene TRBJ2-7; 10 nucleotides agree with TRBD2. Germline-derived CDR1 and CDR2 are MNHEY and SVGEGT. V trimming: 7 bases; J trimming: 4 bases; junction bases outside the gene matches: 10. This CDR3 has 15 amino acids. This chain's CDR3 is CASTGLAGVWYEQYF. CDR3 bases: TGTGCCAGCACGGGTCTAGCGGGAGTTTGGTACGAGCAGTACTTC.

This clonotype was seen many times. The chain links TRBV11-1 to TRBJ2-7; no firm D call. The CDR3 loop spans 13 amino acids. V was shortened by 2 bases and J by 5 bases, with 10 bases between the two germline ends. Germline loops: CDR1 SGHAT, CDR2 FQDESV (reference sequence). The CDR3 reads CASSLSLVHEQYF. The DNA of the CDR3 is TGTGCCAGCAGCTTATCGCTCGTCCACGAGCAGTACTTC. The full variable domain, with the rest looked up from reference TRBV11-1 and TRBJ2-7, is EAEVAQSPRYKITEKSQAVAFWCDPISGHATLYWYRQILGQGPELLVQFQDESVVDDSQLPKDRFSAERLKGVDSTLKIQPAELGDSAMYLCASSLSLVHEQYFGPGTRLTVT.